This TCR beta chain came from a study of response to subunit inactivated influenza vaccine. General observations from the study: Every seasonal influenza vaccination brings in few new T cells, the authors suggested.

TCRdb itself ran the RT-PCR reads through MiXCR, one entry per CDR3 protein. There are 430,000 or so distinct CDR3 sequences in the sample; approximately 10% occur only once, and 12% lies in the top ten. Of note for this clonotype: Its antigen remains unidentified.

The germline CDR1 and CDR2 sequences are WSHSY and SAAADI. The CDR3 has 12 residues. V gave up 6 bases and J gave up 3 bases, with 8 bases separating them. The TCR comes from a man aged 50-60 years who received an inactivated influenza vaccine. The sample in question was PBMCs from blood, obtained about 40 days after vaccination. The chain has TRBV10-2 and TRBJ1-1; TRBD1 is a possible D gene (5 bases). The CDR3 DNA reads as TGCGCCAGCAGAAGGGGATACACTGAAGCTTTCTTT. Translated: CASRRGYTEAFF.